Presented here are 31 T cell receptor beta chains from one specimen sequenced in a study of T cell responses to AZD1222 COVID-19 vaccine. Profiling relied on immunoSEQ multiplex PCR, and the TCRdb table lists in-frame clones only, not all of them. The repertoire has over 130,000 clones, 85% to 90% of them found once; the top ten carry under 2%. Sequenced material: peripheral blood, taken 28 days after the second AZD1222 dose. These TCRs come from an adult who received the AZD1222 COVID-19 vaccine.

Only one count was recorded for this clone. The chain uses TRBV11-3 and TRBJ2-3; D is possibly TRBD1 (5 bases). Trimming stripped 3 bases from V and 4 bases from J, with 11 bases between. CDR3 length: 14 amino acids. Looked up from germline, CDR1 is SGHNT and CDR2 is YENEEA. The CDR3 region has the DNA TGTGCCAGCAGCTTGGGGCAGGGCGCAGATACGCAGTATTTT. It yields the protein CASSLGQGADTQYF. The full variable domain, with the rest looked up from reference TRBV11-3 and TRBJ2-3, is EAGVVQSPRYKIIEKKQPVAFWCNPISGHNTLYWYLQNLGQGPELLIRYENEEAVDDSQLPKDRFSAERLKGVDSTLKIQPAELGDSAVYLCASSLGQGADTQYFGPGTRLTVL.

The chain carries TRBV7-6 and TRBJ1-1; 9 positions match TRBD1. V lost 3 bases, J lost 5 bases, and 1 base stayed unmatched. Germline-derived CDR1 and CDR2 are SGHVS and FNYEAQ. This CDR3 has 13 residues. This CDR3 reads CASSLGQGTEAFF. In DNA, the CDR3 is TGTGCCAGCAGCTTGGGACAGGGAACTGAAGCTTTCTTT.

This sequence joins TRBV2 and TRBJ1-6; 7 bases map to TRBD1. The germline gives CDR1 SNHLY, CDR2 FYNNEI. This CDR3 is built from 15 residues. V lost 6 bases to trimming and J lost 10 bases; unmatched junction nucleotides: 12. The CDR3, as DNA: TGTGCCAGCAGGCAGGCTACCGGGACAGTGTCACCCCTCCACTTT. Translation gives CASRQATGTVSPLHF.

J is TRBJ2-2 and V is TRBV28, with TRBD2 matching over 8 bases. This CDR3 has 16 amino acids. The germline V gene encodes CDR1 MDHEN and CDR2 SYDVKM. The J segment lost 3 bases and the V segment lost 1 base, leaving 4 bases of the junction unmatched. Here the CDR3 DNA reads TGTGCCAGCAGTTTATCCCGGGGGGGGCACACCGGGGAGCTGTTTTTT. Its protein product is CASSLSRGGHTGELFF.

The chain has TRBV5-4 and TRBJ1-5; D gene uncertain. Trimming left V 2 bases short and J 6 bases short, with 9 bases between. This CDR3 comprises 13 residues. Germline V CDR1 and CDR2: SGHNT, YYREEE (reference sequence). CDR3: CASSFDPGQPQHF. The CDR3 region has the DNA TGTGCCAGCAGCTTTGATCCGGGTCAGCCCCAGCATTTT. Full variable domain (missing parts from reference TRBV5-4 and TRBJ1-5): ETGVTQSPTHLIKTRGQQVTLRCSSQSGHNTVSWYQQALGQGPQFIFQYYREEENGRGNFPPRFSGLQFPNYSSELNVNALELDDSALYLCASSFDPGQPQHFGDGTRLSIL.

This clone has a single count. The gene calls are TRBV30 and TRBJ1-2; no definite D call. CDR3 length equals 15 residues. From germline, CDR1 is GTSNPN and CDR2 SVGIG (reference sequence). V shed 0 bases and J shed 4 bases, with 15 bases lying between them. CDR3 region: CAWSVGEGMGYGYTF. The CDR3 DNA reads TGTGCCTGGAGTGTCGGTGAAGGGATGGGCTATGGCTACACCTTC.

The chain combines TRBV28 with TRBJ1-5; possible D gene TRBD1, 5 bases. There are 18 residues in the CDR3. CDR1 MDHEN and CDR2 SYDVKM come from the germline V gene. V was pared by 6 bases and J by 2 bases, with 23 bases between. The CDR3 DNA reads as TGTGCCAGCAGGCTAGGCGGCTCCCCGAGCAGGGGCAATCAGCCCCAGCATTTT. Translation gives CASRLGGSPSRGNQPQHF.

The rearrangement uses TRBV5-5 and TRBJ1-5; TRBD1 might be the D (5 bases). Germline CDR1 and CDR2: SGHKS and YYEKEE (reference sequence). V was cut by 2 bases and J by 0 bases, with 9 bases left in between. CDR3 length: 15 residues. This CDR3 is CASSLGAHSNQPQHF. CDR3 DNA sequence: TGTGCCAGCAGCTTAGGGGCCCATAGCAATCAGCCCCAGCATTTT.

The CDR3 sequence is CASSQAWEAFF. The CDR3 nucleotides are TGTGCCAGCAGCCAAGCTTGGGAAGCTTTCTTT. J is TRBJ1-1 and V is TRBV3-1 (or the pseudogene TRBV3-2); D remains unclear. The length of the CDR3 is 11 residues. The germline V gene has CDR1 LGHDT and CDR2 YNNKEL (reference sequence). The V end was cut by 1 base, the J end by 8 bases, with 5 bases between.

This clone was recorded only once. For the CDR3, the DNA is TGCGCCAGCAGCTTGGATACTAATGAAAAACTGTTTTTT. Translated: CASSLDTNEKLFF. The chain employs TRBV5-1 and TRBJ1-4; D is uncertain. CDR1 is SGHRS, CDR2 YFSETQ, per germline. The CDR3 covers 13 residues. V shed 0 bases and J shed 2 bases, with 2 bases lying between them.

The V call is TRBV5-4, the J call TRBJ1-1; D perhaps matches TRBD1 (6 bases). This CDR3 region has 15 residues. Germline CDR1 and CDR2: SGHNT and YYREEE (reference sequence). With 2 bases removed from V and 5 bases from J, the gap between germline ends came to 16 bases. CDR3 coding DNA: TGTGCCAGCAGCTTAGGGGGTGCTGCGGGGACTGAAGCTTTCTTT. Translating it yields CASSLGGAAGTEAFF.

The genes are TRBV7-8 and TRBJ2-5, with 12 bases fitting TRBD2. After removal of 4 bases from V and 5 bases from J, the junction contained 5 bases not matched to a gene. Germline V gene lookup returns CDR1 SGHVS and CDR2 FQNEAQ. This CDR3 contains 15 residues. The CDR3, as DNA: TGTGCCAGCAGCTCCCGACTAGCGGGAGTGGAGACCCAGTACTTC. It codes for CASSSRLAGVETQYF.

The genes are TRBV6-5 and TRBJ1-1; TRBD1 is a possible D gene (5 bases). Germline lookup yields CDR1 MNHEY and CDR2 SVGAGI. The CDR3 totals 14 residues. Trimming left V 6 bases short and J 0 bases short, with 11 bases between. The CDR3 loop reads CASRKGVLNTEAFF. The CDR3 nucleotides read TGTGCCAGCAGAAAAGGGGTCCTGAACACTGAAGCTTTCTTT.

The genes are TRBV18 and TRBJ2-5; unclear D gene. Per the germline V gene, CDR1 is KGHSH and CDR2 is LQKENI. The V and J ends lost 5 bases and 1 base respectively, with 8 bases between them. CDR3 length: 13 amino acids. The CDR3 DNA reads TGTGCCAGCTCATCGTTGGCCCAAGAGACCCAGTACTTC. Protein sequence: CASSSLAQETQYF.

The V and J genes are TRBV19 and TRBJ1-6; 7 bases map to TRBD1. CDR3 length equals 16 residues. Germline values: CDR1 LNHDA, CDR2 SQIVND (reference sequence). V was clipped by 7 bases and J by 7 bases; unmatched bases: 13. CDR3 amino acids: CASMGHRGQENSPLHF. DNA for the CDR3: TGTGCCAGTATGGGACACCGCGGACAGGAGAATTCACCCCTCCACTTT. Filled out from reference TRBV19 and TRBJ1-6, the complete variable domain reads DGGITQSPKYLFRKEGQNVTLSCEQNLNHDAMYWYRQDPGQGLRLIYYSQIVNDFQKGDIAEGYSVSREKKESFPLTVTSAQKNPTAFYLCASMGHRGQENSPLHFGNGTRLTVT.

The genes are TRBV5-1 and TRBJ1-3, with a weak D call TRBD1 (6 bases). There are 17 residues in the CDR3. Trimming stripped 1 base from V and 2 bases from J, with 16 bases between. The V gene's germline CDR1 is SGHRS and CDR2 YFSETQ. The CDR3 reads CASSLTPPDSPGNTIYF. The CDR3 region has the DNA TGCGCCAGCAGCTTGACCCCCCCGGACAGCCCTGGAAACACCATATATTTT.

The chain has TRBV19 and TRBJ1-5; D might be TRBD1 (5 bases). The CDR3 has 14 residues. The V and J ends lost 5 bases and 2 bases respectively, with 10 bases between them. CDR1 and CDR2 from the germline V gene are LNHDA and SQIVND (reference sequence). CDR3 DNA sequence: TGTGCCAGTAGTGCGGGACTTGGCAATCAGCCCCAGCATTTT. Protein product: CASSAGLGNQPQHF.

The chain links TRBV5-4 to TRBJ2-2; 13 bases match TRBD2. CDR1 is SGHNT, CDR2 YYREEE, per germline (reference sequence). Germline trimming cut 0 bases from V and 4 bases from J; bases unmatched to any gene: 9. This CDR3 region has 19 residues. The CDR3 is CASSLEGLAGVVGTGELFF. Written as DNA, the CDR3 is TGTGCCAGCAGCTTGGAAGGACTAGCGGGAGTAGTAGGCACCGGGGAGCTGTTTTTT.

The V call is TRBV10-1, the J call TRBJ1-3; TRBD1 matches 9 bases. This CDR3 has 22 amino acids. The V and J ends lost 2 bases and 0 bases, in that order; junction bases with no gene match: 20. Looked up from germline, CDR1 is WNHNN and CDR2 is SYGVQD (reference sequence). The CDR3 sequence: CASSETSSGTGPSLLSGNTIYF. The CDR3 nucleotides read TGCGCCAGCAGTGAGACCTCCTCCGGGACAGGGCCGTCTCTTCTCTCTGGAAACACCATATATTTT.

This chain links TRBV5-1 with TRBJ1-1; 7 bases are shared with TRBD1. The trim removed 1 base at V and 0 bases at J, leaving 3 bases unmatched. This CDR3 contains 15 residues. CDR1 and CDR2 from the germline V gene are SGHRS and YFSETQ. Written as DNA, the CDR3 is TGCGCCAGCAGCTTGAACACAGGGGTGAACACTGAAGCTTTCTTT. This translates into CASSLNTGVNTEAFF.

In its sample, this clone was seen once. J is TRBJ2-1 and V is TRBV19; 11 bases match TRBD2. The CDR3 loop spans 15 amino acids. V was pared by 4 bases and J by 7 bases, with 6 bases of the junction left unmatched. Germline values: CDR1 LNHDA, CDR2 SQIVND (reference sequence). The CDR3 DNA reads TGTGCCAGTAGTACTCTAGCGGGAGGCCGAAATGAGCAGTTCTTC. Translated: CASSTLAGGRNEQFF.

The V call is TRBV5-1, the J call TRBJ1-3; 9 bases match TRBD1. The germline V gene has CDR1 SGHRS and CDR2 YFSETQ. This CDR3 spans 17 amino acids. The V gene end was trimmed by 4 bases and the J gene end by 2 bases; junction bases not matched to a gene: 10. CDR3 sequence: CASSPILGQGTGNTIYF. The CDR3 nucleotides read TGCGCCAGCAGCCCGATCCTGGGACAGGGAACTGGAAACACCATATATTTT.

The gene calls are TRBV5-1 and TRBJ1-3; 10 bases line up with TRBD1. CDR1 SGHRS and CDR2 YFSETQ come from the germline V gene. V was pared by 1 base and J by 3 bases, with 4 bases of the junction left unmatched. There are 16 residues in the CDR3. Written as DNA, the CDR3 is TGCGCCAGCAGCTTGACGGGACAGGGGTTTGGAAACACCATATATTTT. Its translation: CASSLTGQGFGNTIYF. The entire variable domain, with the rest obtained from reference TRBV5-1 and TRBJ1-3, is as follows: KAGVTQTPRYLIKTRGQQVTLSCSPISGHRSVSWYQQTPGQGLQFLFEYFSETQRNKGNFPGRFSGRQFSNSRSEMNVSTLELGDSALYLCASSLTGQGFGNTIYFGEGSWLTVV.

The V and J genes are TRBV7-6 and TRBJ2-1; 9 bases align to TRBD2. Germline V gene lookup returns CDR1 SGHVS and CDR2 FNYEAQ. The CDR3 sequence is 14 residues long. V dropped 2 bases and J dropped 9; count of bases not matched to a gene: 5. The CDR3 is CASSLFGREGEQFF. In nucleotides, the CDR3 is TGTGCCAGCAGCTTATTTGGGCGGGAGGGTGAGCAGTTCTTC.

V and J are TRBV6-1 and TRBJ1-4; the match to TRBD1 covers 7 bases. The CDR3 has 13 amino acids. Germline V lookup: CDR1 MNHNS, CDR2 SASEGT. With 3 bases clipped from V and 7 bases from J, the junction kept 2 bases outside the gene matches. The CDR3 coding sequence is TGTGCCAGCAGTGAGACAGGGCGTGAAAAACTGTTTTTT. Protein product: CASSETGREKLFF.

The J gene is TRBJ2-2, the V gene TRBV6-5; D is uncertain. This CDR3 is 13 amino acids long. Germline values: CDR1 MNHEY, CDR2 SVGAGI. The V end was cut by 10 bases, the J end by 2 bases, with 11 bases between. The CDR3: CATRGDNTGELFF. CDR3 bases: TGTGCCACCCGAGGAGATAACACCGGGGAGCTGTTTTTT.

The chain recombines TRBV6-4 with TRBJ1-2; D remains ambiguous. This CDR3 spans 13 amino acids. Per germline, CDR1 MRHNA and CDR2 SNTAGT. V lost 4 bases and J 4 bases, leaving 10 bases between the germline ends. The CDR3 sequence: CASSGSGFYGYTF. In nucleotides, the CDR3 is TGTGCCAGCAGTGGATCCGGGTTCTATGGCTACACCTTC.

The chain joins TRBV30 to TRBJ1-1; D gene unclear. Trimming left V 7 bases short and J 6 bases short, with 18 bases between. The germline V gene has CDR1 GTSNPN and CDR2 SVGIG (reference sequence). The CDR3 has 13 amino acids. The chain's CDR3 is CAYIGPRLPEAFF. In nucleotides, the CDR3 is TGTGCCTATATAGGACCGCGGTTGCCTGAAGCTTTCTTT.

The chain combines TRBV6-5 with TRBJ2-5, with 8 bases that match TRBD1. V was clipped by 2 bases and J by 5 bases; unmatched bases: 7. Germline V lookup: CDR1 MNHEY, CDR2 SVGAGI. CDR3 length: 15 amino acids. The CDR3: CASSYRDRGLETQYF. In nucleotides, the CDR3 is TGTGCCAGCAGTTACCGTGACAGGGGTCTGGAGACCCAGTACTTC.

The chain has TRBV6-4 and TRBJ1-2; D is possibly TRBD1 (5 bases). This CDR3 has 16 residues. Germline loops: CDR1 MRHNA, CDR2 SNTAGT. Trimming shortened V by 4 bases and J by 5 bases, and 20 bases separated the two germline ends. The CDR3: CASSALFGASFYGYTF. CDR3 sequence (DNA): TGTGCCAGCAGTGCCCTCTTTGGGGCGTCCTTTTATGGCTACACCTTC.

This CDR3 reads CASSANNLGAYTEAFF. The CDR3 DNA reads TGTGCCAGCAGTGCCAATAACCTCGGGGCCTACACTGAAGCTTTCTTT. The chain recombines TRBV6-1 with TRBJ1-1; TRBD1 might be the D (5 bases). The germline V gene has CDR1 MNHNS and CDR2 SASEGT. The ends were cut back, 4 bases at V and 3 bases at J, with 18 bases in the middle. CDR3 length: 16 residues.